This TCR beta chain was observed in a study of blood T cells in healthy people across ages (dated by TCRdb to between 2015 and 2016). Context from the whole study: In model experiments, template switching captured roughly one uniquely barcoded TCR beta cDNA molecule for every two T cells. Using deep sequencing normalized with unique cDNA molecular identifiers, the study measured how TCR beta repertoire diversity changes with age. Four age groups were formed from the donors: young (average roughly 15 years), middle-aged (around 40), aged (around 68) and long-lived (around 82). Donors of different ages were randomly distributed across sequencing lanes to avoid experimental bias. Using the same blood draw, the study looked at two additional independent replicas of 1 million unique cDNA reads for two donors, one aged 18 to 29 and the other aged 80 or older.

The study at large found these results: Total diversity estimates from one million sequenced T cells were considered lower bounds and underestimates. The percentage of naive T cells measured by flow cytometry correlated strongly with observed TCR beta diversity. Because profiling used bulk unsorted PBMCs, naive and antigen-experienced compartments could not be compared conclusively. Compared with the aged group, more naive CD4+ T cells, fewer expanded clones and increased TCR diversity were shown by the long-lived group, suggesting age selection. Because the CMV infection status of the donors was unknown, age-related changes in expanded clonotypes may potentially have been confounded. Observed TCR beta diversity per million T cells fell roughly linearly with age, and a significant reduction was already apparent by age roughly 40.

V lost 1 base and J lost 4 bases, and the count of bases not matched to a germline gene is 7. Spanning cysteine to phenylalanine, the CDR3 consists of 16 amino acids. The retained sequence is limited to the CDR3, 48 bases, with the frame set at the first base. This clonotype appeared a single time. Its recognized antigen is unknown. Nothing much larger sits one base from this clone, and base qualities are not available. Systemically healthy Caucasian individuals from Russia, some 40 in total and aged 6 to 90 years, were included as donors. Around 9.7 milliliters of peripheral blood were collected from each donor into EDTA-treated Vacutainer tubes. Ficoll-Paque density-gradient centrifugation was used to isolate PBMCs, with at least 6 million obtained per sample. Trizol reagent was used to extract total RNA from the PBMCs, yielding at least 5 micrograms per sample. Naive CD45RAhigh/CD27high T cell percentages were measured by flow cytometry on a PBMC aliquot from every donor.

Library preparation used 5' RACE. Sequencer: Illumina HiSeq 2500. The second PCR ran for about 6 to 12 cycles and used a J-beta primer mix along with a sample-barcoded 5' primer. Each TCR beta cDNA molecule received a unique molecular identifier from a template-switch 5' adaptor carrying 12 random nucleotides. At least 3 million CDR3-containing paired-end reads were obtained from each sample. All of the RNA was converted into first-strand cDNA using the Mint cDNA synthesis kit, with a TRBC-specific oligonucleotide serving as the primer. All cDNA was treated with uracil-DNA glycosylase and then went through a first 18-cycle PCR with the universal primers M1SS and BC2_uni_R. Per the source publication's procedure: Each sample was normalized by randomly selecting 1 million high-quality reads, each carrying a distinct molecular identifier. Instead of being binned into consensus sequences, reads with shared molecular identifiers were discarded. MiTCR, set to a Q25 quality threshold and the strictest error-elimination algorithm, was used for CDR3 identification, clonotype clustering and error correction. A nonparametric unseen species model using Euler transformation provided a lower-bound estimate of total TCR beta diversity. TCRdb reprocessed the public reads (quality trimming at Q25 with fastp, clone calling with MiXCR) and kept in-frame beta chains. Records with the same CDR3 protein are collapsed into one entry carrying the most frequent genes and DNA. The V and J calls shown here were made by TCRdb, not taken from the authors' results. The sample table holds a few hundred thousand distinct CDR3 sequences, of which approximately 30% were seen once. The ten most abundant clones make up under 20% of the sample.

This TCR was sampled from a woman in her 70s in good health. This sequence uses TRBV12-3 or TRBV12-4 and TRBJ2-7; TRBD1 lines up with 10 middle nucleotides. The sequenced sample was blood. Here the CDR3 is given as CASSLGSGQGLYEQYF. The DNA sequence is as follows: TGTGCCAGCAGTTTAGGTTCGGGACAGGGGTTGTACGAGCAGTACTTC.